This TCR beta chain originates from a study of shared clonotypes between healthy human individuals. As for the study in general: Each donor contributed plates that comprised three CD4 naive, three CD4 memory, two CD8 naive and one CD8 memory. Whole-study findings and limits: Several donors held about 5% of naive CD4 clonotypes in common.

As regards this clone: The antigen remains unidentified.

V lost 0 bases to trimming and J lost 1 base, with 6 bases between them. CDR3 length: 14 amino acids. Germline assignment: CDR1 ENHRY and CDR2 SYGVKD. In the sorted-subset replicate PCRs, 150 to 200 ng DNA, some 30,000 T cell genomes, was used. Measured with immunoSEQ multiplex PCR; TCRdb has only the in-frame clones, and not every one. Of fewer than 2.5 million clones listed, over 85% are singletons. The investigators split CD4+ cells into a CD45RA+ naive subset and a CD45RA-negative memory subset. This clonotype was obtained from a man younger than 35 in good health. Some clones in this sample may be carry-over from other donors' samples. The chain employs TRBV10-3 and TRBJ2-5; D is undetermined. The source material was naive CD4+ T cells from PBMCs. As to subset: CD45RA+ positively selected. The CDR3 DNA reads as TGTGCCATCAGTGAGTCGTACACCCAAGAGACCCAGTACTTC. This codes for CAISESYTQETQYF.